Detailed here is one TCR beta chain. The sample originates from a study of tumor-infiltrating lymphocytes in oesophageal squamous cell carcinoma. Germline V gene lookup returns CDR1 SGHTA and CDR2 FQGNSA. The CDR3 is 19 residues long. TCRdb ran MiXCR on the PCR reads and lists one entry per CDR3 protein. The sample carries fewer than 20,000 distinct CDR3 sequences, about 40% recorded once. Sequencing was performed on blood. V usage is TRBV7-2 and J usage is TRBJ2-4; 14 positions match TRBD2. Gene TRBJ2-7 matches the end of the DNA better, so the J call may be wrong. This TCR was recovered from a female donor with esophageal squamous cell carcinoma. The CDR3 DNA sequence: TGTGCCAGCAGCTTAGGCGGCCCAGCAACCGGGACTAGCGGGAGCGAGCAGTACTTC. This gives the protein CASSLGGPATGTSGSEQYF.